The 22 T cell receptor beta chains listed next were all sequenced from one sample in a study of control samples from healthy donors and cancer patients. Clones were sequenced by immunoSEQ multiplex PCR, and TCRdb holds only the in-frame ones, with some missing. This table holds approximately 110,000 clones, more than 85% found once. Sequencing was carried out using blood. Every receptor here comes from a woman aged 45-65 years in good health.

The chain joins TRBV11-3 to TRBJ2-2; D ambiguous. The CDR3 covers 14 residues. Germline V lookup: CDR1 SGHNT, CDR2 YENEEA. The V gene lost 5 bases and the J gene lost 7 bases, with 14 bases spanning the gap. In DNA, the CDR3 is TGTGCCAGCAGCCTCGGTCGCGGATACGGGGAGCTGTTTTTT. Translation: CASSLGRGYGELFF.

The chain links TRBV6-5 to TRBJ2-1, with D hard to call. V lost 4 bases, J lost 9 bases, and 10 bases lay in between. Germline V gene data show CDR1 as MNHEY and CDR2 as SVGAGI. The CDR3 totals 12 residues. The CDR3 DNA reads TGTGCCAGCAGTTCGGGCTACGGTGAGCAGTTCTTC. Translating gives CASSSGYGEQFF.

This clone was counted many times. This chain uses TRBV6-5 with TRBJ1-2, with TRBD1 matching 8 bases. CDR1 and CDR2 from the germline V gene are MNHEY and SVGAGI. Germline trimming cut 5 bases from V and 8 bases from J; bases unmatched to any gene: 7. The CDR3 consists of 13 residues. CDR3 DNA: TGTGCCAGCAGTAACCGACAGGGGCCCGGCTACACCTTC. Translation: CASSNRQGPGYTF.

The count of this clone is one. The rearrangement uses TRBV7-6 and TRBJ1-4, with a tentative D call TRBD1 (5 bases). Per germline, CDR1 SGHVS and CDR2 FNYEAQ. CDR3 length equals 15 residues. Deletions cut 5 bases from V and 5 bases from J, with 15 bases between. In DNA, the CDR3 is TGTGCCAGCAGCCAGCCGGGACGCTCGAATGAAAAACTGTTTTTT. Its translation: CASSQPGRSNEKLFF. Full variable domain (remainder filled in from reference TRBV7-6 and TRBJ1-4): GAGVSQSPRYKVTKRGQDVALRCDPISGHVSLYWYRQALGQGPEFLTYFNYEAQQDKSGLPNDRFSAERPEGSISTLTIQRTEQRDSAMYRCASSQPGRSNEKLFFGSGTQLSVL.

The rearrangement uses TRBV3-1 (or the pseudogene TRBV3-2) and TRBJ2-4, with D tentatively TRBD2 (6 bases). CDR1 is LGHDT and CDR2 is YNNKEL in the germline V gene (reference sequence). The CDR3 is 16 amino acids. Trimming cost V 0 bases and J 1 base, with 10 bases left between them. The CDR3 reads CASSQEPGVAKNIQYF. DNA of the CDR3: TGTGCCAGCAGCCAAGAGCCGGGGGTGGCCAAAAACATTCAGTACTTC.

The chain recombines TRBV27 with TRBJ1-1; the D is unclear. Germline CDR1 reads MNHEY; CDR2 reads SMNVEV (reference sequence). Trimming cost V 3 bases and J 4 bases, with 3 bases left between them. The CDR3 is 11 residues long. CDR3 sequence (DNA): TGTGCCAGCAGTTTTGGCACTGAAGCTTTCTTT. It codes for CASSFGTEAFF.

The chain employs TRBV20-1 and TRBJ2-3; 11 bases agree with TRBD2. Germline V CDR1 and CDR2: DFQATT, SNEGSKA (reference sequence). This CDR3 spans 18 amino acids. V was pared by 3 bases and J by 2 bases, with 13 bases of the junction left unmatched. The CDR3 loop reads CSASAAIAGGIVTDTQYF. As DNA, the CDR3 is TGCAGTGCTAGTGCAGCAATAGCGGGAGGGATAGTCACAGATACGCAGTATTTT.

CDR3 amino acids: CASSSTRQSWTEAFF. CDR3 nucleotides: TGTGCCAGCTCATCGACCCGACAGTCTTGGACTGAAGCTTTCTTT. The rearrangement uses TRBV18 and TRBJ1-1, with D perhaps TRBD1 (5 bases). There are 15 residues in the CDR3. V was cut by 5 bases and J by 5 bases, with 18 bases left in between. Germline V gene sequence: CDR1 KGHSH, CDR2 LQKENI.

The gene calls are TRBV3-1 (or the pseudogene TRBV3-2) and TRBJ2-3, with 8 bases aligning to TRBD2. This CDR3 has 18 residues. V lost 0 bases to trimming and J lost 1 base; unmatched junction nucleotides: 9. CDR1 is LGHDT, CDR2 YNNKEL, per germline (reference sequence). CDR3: CASSQEPLAGGGTDTQYF. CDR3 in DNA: TGTGCCAGCAGCCAAGAACCCCTGGCGGGAGGCGGCACAGATACGCAGTATTTT.

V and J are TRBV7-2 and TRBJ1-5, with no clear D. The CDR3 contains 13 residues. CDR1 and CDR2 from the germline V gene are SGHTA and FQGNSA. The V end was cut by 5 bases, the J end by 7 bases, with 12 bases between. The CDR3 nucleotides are TGTGCCAGCAGCAAAGAAGCGAGCCAGCCCCAGCATTTT. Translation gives CASSKEASQPQHF.

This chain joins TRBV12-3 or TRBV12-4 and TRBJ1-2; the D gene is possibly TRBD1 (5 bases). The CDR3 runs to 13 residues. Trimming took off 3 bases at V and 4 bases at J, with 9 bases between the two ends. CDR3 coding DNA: TGTGCCAGCAGTTTTGGGGGAGCCTATGGCTACACCTTC. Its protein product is CASSFGGAYGYTF.

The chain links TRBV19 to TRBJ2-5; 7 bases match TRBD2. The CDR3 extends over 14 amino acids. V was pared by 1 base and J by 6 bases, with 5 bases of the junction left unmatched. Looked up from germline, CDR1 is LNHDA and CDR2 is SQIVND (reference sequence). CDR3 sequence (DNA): TGTGCCAGTAGTATAGGACTAGCTGGGAAGACCCAGTACTTC. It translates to CASSIGLAGKTQYF.

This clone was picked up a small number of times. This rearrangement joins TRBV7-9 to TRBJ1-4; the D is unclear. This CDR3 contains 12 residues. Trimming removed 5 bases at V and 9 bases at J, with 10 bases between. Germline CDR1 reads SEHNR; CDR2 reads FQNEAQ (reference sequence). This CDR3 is CASSTHTKKLFF. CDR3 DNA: TGTGCCAGCAGCACTCACACGAAAAAACTGTTTTTT.

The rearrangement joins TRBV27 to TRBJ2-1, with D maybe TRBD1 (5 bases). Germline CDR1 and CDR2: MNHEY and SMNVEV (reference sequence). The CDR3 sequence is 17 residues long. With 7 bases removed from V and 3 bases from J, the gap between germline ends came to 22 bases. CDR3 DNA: TGTGCCAGCATTCTGGGGCTTATTGGATGGGTCTACAATGAGCAGTTCTTC. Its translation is CASILGLIGWVYNEQFF.

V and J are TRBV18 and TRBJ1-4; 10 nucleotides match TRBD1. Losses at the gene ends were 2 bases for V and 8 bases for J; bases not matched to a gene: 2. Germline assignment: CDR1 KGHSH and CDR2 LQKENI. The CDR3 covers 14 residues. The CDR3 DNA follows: TGTGCCAGCTCACCAGGGACAGGGGAAGAAAAACTGTTTTTT. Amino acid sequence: CASSPGTGEEKLFF. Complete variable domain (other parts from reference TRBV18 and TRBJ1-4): NAGVMQNPRHLVRRRGQEARLRCSPMKGHSHVYWYRQLPEEGLKFMVYLQKENIIDESGMPKERFSAEFPKEGPSILRIQQVVRGDSAAYFCASSPGTGEEKLFFGSGTQLSVL.

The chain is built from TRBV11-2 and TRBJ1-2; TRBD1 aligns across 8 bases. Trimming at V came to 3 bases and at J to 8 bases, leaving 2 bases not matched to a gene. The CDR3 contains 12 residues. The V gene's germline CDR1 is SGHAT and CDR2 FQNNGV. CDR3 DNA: TGTGCCAGCAGCTTGACAGGGGACGGCTACACCTTC. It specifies CASSLTGDGYTF.

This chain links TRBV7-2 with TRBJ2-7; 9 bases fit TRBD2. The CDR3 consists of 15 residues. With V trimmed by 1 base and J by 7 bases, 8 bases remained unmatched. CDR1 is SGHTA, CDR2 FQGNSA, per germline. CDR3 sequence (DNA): TGTGCCAGCAGCTTAGATGCGGGAGGGCCTAAAGAGCAGTACGTC. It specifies CASSLDAGGPKEQYV.

The CDR3 nucleotides are TGTGCCAGCAGTTGGCGGGGGAGGATTGACGAGCAGTACGTC. It encodes CASSWRGRIDEQYV. The chain recombines TRBV6-2 or TRBV6-3 with TRBJ2-7, with 7 bases that match TRBD2. The CDR3 spans 14 residues. The V and J ends lost 4 bases and 5 bases, in that order; junction bases with no gene match: 8. Germline V lookup: CDR1 MNHEY, CDR2 SVGEGT.

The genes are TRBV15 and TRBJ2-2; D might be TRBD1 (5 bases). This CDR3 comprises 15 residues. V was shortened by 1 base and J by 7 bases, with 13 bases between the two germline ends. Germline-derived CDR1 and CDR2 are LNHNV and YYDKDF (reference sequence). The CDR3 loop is CATSRGGPRGGELFF. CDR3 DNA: TGTGCCACCAGCAGAGGTGGGCCTAGGGGCGGGGAGCTGTTTTTT.

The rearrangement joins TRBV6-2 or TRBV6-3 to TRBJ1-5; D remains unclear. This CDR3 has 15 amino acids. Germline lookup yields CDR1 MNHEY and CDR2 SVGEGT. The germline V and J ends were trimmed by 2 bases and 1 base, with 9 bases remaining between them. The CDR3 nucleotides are TGTGCCAGCAGTTACGGACGGCCAAGCAATCAGCCCCAGCATTTT. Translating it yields CASSYGRPSNQPQHF.

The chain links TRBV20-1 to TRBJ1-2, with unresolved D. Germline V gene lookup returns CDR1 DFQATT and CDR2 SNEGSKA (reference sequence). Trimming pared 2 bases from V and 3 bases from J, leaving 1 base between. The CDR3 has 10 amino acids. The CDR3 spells CSARHYGYTF. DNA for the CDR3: TGCAGTGCTAGACACTATGGCTACACCTTC.

Here the CDR3 DNA reads TGTGCCAGCCACAGCGCGAACACTGAAGCTTTCTTT. Its translation is CASHSANTEAFF. The V call is TRBV13, the J call TRBJ1-1, with D unclear. Trimming removed 8 bases from V and 1 base from J, with 8 bases in between. Germline CDR1 and CDR2: PRHDT and FYEKMQ (reference sequence). CDR3 length: 12 amino acids.